This TCR beta chain was sequenced during a study of spatial heterogeneity in lung cancer. About the study: Mean representation of each unique TCR and UMI combination in the raw reads exceeded nine occurrences.

The study tagged each TCR cDNA molecule with a unique molecular identifier. MiXCR, run by TCRdb on the 5' RACE reads, gives a single entry per CDR3 protein. The table has about 29,000 distinct CDR3 sequences, about 10% seen once. Specified time point: blood at routine non-recurrence follow-up after resection. There are a few counts of this clonotype. The CDR3 is made up of 11 amino acids. CDR1 is MDHEN, CDR2 SYDVKM, per germline. V shed 6 bases and J shed 3 bases, with 6 bases lying between them. Sequenced here: PBMCs, sampled at follow-up. The TCR sequence derives from a female donor with early-stage non-small cell lung cancer. This chain joins TRBV28 and TRBJ2-7; no clear D. CDR3 amino acids: CASSQSYEQYF. The CDR3 DNA reads TGTGCCAGCAGCCAAAGCTACGAGCAGTACTTC.